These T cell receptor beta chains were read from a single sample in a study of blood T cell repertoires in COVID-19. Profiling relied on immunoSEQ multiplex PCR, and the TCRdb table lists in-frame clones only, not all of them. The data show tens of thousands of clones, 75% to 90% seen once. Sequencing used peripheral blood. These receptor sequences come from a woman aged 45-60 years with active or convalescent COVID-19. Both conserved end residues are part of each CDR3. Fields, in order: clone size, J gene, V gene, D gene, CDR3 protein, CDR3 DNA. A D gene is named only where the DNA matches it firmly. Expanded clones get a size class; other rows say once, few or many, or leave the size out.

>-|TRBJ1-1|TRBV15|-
CATSRDEGWGFGTEAFF
TGTGCCACCAGCAGAGATGAAGGGTGGGGCTTTGGCACTGAAGCTTTCTTT
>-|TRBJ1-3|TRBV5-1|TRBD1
CASSLGQGFSEWYF
TGCGCCAGCAGCTTGGGACAGGGTTTTTCCGAGTGGTATTTT
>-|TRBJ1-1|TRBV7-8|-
CASSLLQGQATEAFF
TGTGCCAGCAGTCTCCTTCAGGGCCAGGCCACTGAAGCTTTCTTT
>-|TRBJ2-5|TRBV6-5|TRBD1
CASTYGQAQETQYF
TGTGCCAGCACCTACGGACAGGCCCAAGAGACCCAGTACTTC
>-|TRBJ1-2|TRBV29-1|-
CSVDWSSTGGYGYTF
TGCAGCGTTGATTGGAGTTCCACTGGAGGCTATGGCTACACCTTC
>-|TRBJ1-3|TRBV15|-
CATSRPETGNTIYF
TGTGCCACCAGCAGACCTGAGACTGGAAACACCATATATTTT
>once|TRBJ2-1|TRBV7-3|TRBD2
CASSVSGGELYNEQFF
TGTGCCAGCAGCGTAAGCGGGGGGGAACTATACAATGAGCAGTTCTTC
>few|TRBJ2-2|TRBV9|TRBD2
CASSVGGTGAGEVTGELFF
TGTGCCAGCAGCGTAGGAGGGACGGGAGCGGGGGAGGTCACCGGGGAGCTGTTTTTT
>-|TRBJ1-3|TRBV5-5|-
CASSLEGGKVGDTIYF
TGTGCCAGCAGCTTGGAGGGAGGGAAAGTTGGTGACACCATATATTTT
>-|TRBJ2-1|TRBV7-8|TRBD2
CASSLTLAGGPGNEQFF
TGTGCCAGCAGCTTAACTCTAGCGGGGGGGCCCGGCAATGAGCAGTTCTTC
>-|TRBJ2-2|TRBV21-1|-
CASSKGHGGMSTGELFF
TGTGCCAGCAGCAAAGGCCACGGCGGGATGTCGACCGGGGAGCTGTTTTTT
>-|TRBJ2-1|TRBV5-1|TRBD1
CASSGGQGDEQFF
TGCGCCAGCAGCGGGGGACAGGGCGATGAGCAGTTCTTC
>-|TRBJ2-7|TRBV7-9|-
CASSHPYEQYF
TGTGCCAGCAGCCATCCCTACGAGCAGTACTTC
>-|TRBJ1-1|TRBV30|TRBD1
CAWSETGGPRSFF
TGTGCCTGGAGCGAAACAGGGGGCCCTAGATCTTTCTTT
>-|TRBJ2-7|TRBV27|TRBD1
CASSLSGTAATYEQYF
TGTGCCAGCAGTTTATCTGGGACAGCGGCTACCTACGAGCAGTACTTC
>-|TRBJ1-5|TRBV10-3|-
CAAHQGFNQPQHF
TGTGCCGCCCACCAGGGGTTCAATCAGCCCCAGCATTTT
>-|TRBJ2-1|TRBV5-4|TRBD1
CASSLTTTGSGYNEQFF
TGTGCCAGCAGCTTGACAACGACAGGGTCGGGATACAATGAGCAGTTCTTC
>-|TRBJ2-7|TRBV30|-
CAWSGRGRFYEQYF
TGTGCCTGGAGTGGGCGGGGCCGATTCTACGAGCAGTACTTC
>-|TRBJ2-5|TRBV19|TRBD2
CASSEGWRGGIETQYF
TGTGCCAGTAGTGAAGGATGGCGGGGGGGCATAGAGACCCAGTACTTC
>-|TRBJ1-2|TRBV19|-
CASSIWGLDGYTF
TGTGCCAGTAGTATTTGGGGGCTTGATGGCTACACCTTC
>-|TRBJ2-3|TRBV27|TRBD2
CASRMDGYGGARDTQYF
TGTGCCAGCAGGATGGATGGGTACGGGGGGGCTAGAGATACGCAGTATTTT
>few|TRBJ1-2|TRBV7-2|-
CASSRLDNYGYTF
TGTGCCAGCAGCCGGTTAGATAACTATGGCTACACCTTC
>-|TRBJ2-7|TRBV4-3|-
CASSQDEGNSYEQYF
TGCGCCAGCAGCCAAGATGAGGGCAACTCCTACGAGCAGTACTTC
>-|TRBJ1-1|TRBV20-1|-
CSAKRGTEAFF
TGCAGTGCTAAAAGGGGAACTGAAGCTTTCTTT
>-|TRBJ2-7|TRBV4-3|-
CASSQDRSVPNEQYF
TGCGCCAGCAGCCAAGACCGGTCCGTTCCTAACGAGCAGTACTTC
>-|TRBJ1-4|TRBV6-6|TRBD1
CASSHQTGQGIEELFF
TGTGCCAGCAGCCATCAAACGGGACAGGGGATCGAAGAACTGTTTTTT
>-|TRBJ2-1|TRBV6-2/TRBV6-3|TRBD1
CASSYSTGWNEQFF
TGTGCCAGCAGTTACTCGACAGGGTGGAATGAGCAGTTCTTC
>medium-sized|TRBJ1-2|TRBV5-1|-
CASSMGDLGGSYGYTF
TGCGCCAGCAGCATGGGGGACCTTGGGGGCTCTTATGGCTACACCTTC
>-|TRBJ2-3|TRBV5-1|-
CASSFQGATDTQYF
TGCGCCAGCAGCTTTCAGGGCGCCACAGATACGCAGTATTTT